This TCR beta chain was captured by sequencing in a study of shared clonotypes between healthy human individuals. Whole-study findings and limits: Approximately 5% was the fraction of naive CD4 clonotypes found shared across a handful of donors. Sequencing depth was expected to affect clonotype sharing among donors.

The CDR3 is 15 residues long. CDR1 KGHSH and CDR2 LQKENI come from the germline V gene. Trimming removed 2 bases from V and 3 bases from J, with 12 bases in between. Only in-frame clones appear in the TCRdb table, and some are missing; sequencing was by immunoSEQ multiplex PCR. The data contain some 1,600,000 clones, approximately 98% of them singletons. About this clone itself: Antigen: not known.

The chain combines TRBV18 with TRBJ2-3; D remains unclear. Specimen: naive CD4+ T cells sorted from blood. Described subset: CD45RA+ positively selected. The receptor comes from a man aged 25-45 years in good health. For the CDR3, the DNA is TGTGCCAGCTCACCAGTGCAGGTGGGGACAGATACGCAGTATTTT. This translates into CASSPVQVGTDTQYF.